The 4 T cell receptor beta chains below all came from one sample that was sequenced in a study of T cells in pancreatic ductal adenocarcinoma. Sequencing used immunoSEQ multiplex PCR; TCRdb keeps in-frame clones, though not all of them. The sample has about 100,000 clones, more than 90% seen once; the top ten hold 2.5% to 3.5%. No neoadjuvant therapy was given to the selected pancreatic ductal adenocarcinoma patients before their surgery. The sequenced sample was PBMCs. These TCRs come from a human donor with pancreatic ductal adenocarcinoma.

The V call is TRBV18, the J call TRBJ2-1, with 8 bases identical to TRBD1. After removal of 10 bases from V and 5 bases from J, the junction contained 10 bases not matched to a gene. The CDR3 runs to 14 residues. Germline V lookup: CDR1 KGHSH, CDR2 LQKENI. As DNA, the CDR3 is TGTGCCACCACCAGGGGGCGCGTCGACAATGAGCAGTTCTTC. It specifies CATTRGRVDNEQFF. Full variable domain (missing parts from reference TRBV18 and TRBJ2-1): NAGVMQNPRHLVRRRGQEARLRCSPMKGHSHVYWYRQLPEEGLKFMVYLQKENIIDESGMPKERFSAEFPKEGPSILRIQQVVRGDSAAYFCATTRGRVDNEQFFGPGTRLTVL.

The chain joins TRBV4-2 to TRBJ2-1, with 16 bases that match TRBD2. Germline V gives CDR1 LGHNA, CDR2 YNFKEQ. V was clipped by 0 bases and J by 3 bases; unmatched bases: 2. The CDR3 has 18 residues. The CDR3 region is CASSQEGLAGGFYNEQFF. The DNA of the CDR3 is TGTGCCAGCAGCCAAGAGGGACTAGCGGGAGGGTTCTACAATGAGCAGTTCTTC.

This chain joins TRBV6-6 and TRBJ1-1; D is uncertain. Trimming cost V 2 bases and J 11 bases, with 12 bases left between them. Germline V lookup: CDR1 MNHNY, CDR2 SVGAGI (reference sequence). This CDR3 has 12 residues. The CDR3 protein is CASSYAQNGAFF. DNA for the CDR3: TGTGCCAGCAGTTACGCCCAAAACGGGGCTTTCTTT.

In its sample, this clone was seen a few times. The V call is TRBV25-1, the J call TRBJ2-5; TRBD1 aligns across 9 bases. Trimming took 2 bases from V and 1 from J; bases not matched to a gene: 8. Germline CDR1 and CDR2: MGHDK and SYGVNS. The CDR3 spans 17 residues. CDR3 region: CASSEGRDRVLQETQYF. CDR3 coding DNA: TGTGCCAGCAGTGAAGGCCGGGACAGGGTACTCCAAGAGACCCAGTACTTC.